The 5 T cell receptor beta chains reported below all come from one sample, sequenced in a study of blood T cell repertoires in COVID-19. Sequencing used immunoSEQ multiplex PCR; TCRdb keeps in-frame clones, though not all of them. The sample contains about 260,000 clones, around 87% of which appear only once. The sample consisted of peripheral blood. The receptors originated from a woman between 50 and 59 years old with acute or convalescent COVID-19.

J is TRBJ2-3 and V is TRBV28; maybe TRBD2 (9 bases). In germline, CDR1 is MDHEN, CDR2 SYDVKM. The length of the CDR3 is 21 residues. Trimming shortened V by 3 bases and J by 3 bases, and 31 bases separated the two germline ends. The CDR3 DNA follows: TGTGCCAGCAGTTTTCTCTCCCGGACAGGGTCGCAGCGGGAGGATACAGATACGCAGTATTTT. It yields the protein CASSFLSRTGSQREDTDTQYF.

This rearrangement joins TRBV27 to TRBJ2-1; 8 bases match TRBD1. This CDR3 comprises 13 residues. Germline CDR1 MNHEY, CDR2 SMNVEV (reference sequence). Unmatched junction bases numbered 10, after V lost 6 bases and J lost 12 bases. CDR3 bases: TGTGCCAGCAGAAAAACAGGGGGGTTTGGGCAGTTCTTC. It codes for CASRKTGGFGQFF.

The chain has TRBV7-2 and TRBJ2-7; D may be TRBD1 (5 bases). Between the trimmed V and J ends, which lost 1 base and 2 bases, there was a span of 9 bases. CDR3 length: 14 residues. Per germline, CDR1 SGHTA and CDR2 FQGNSA. The CDR3 loop is CASSLGRVPYEQYF. Written as DNA, the CDR3 is TGTGCCAGCAGCTTAGGCAGGGTCCCCTACGAGCAGTACTTC.

The chain recombines TRBV10-1 with TRBJ2-7, with a weak D call TRBD1 (5 bases). CDR3 length: 16 amino acids. Germline lookup yields CDR1 WNHNN and CDR2 SYGVQD (reference sequence). V lost 8 bases to trimming and J lost 2 bases, with 22 bases between them. CDR3 loop: CASSSWGPLRAYEQYF. In nucleotides, the CDR3 is TGCGCCAGCTCAAGCTGGGGCCCTCTCCGGGCCTACGAGCAGTACTTC.

This chain connects TRBV11-3 to TRBJ2-5; 13 bases line up with TRBD2. This CDR3 contains 15 residues. The V and J ends lost 5 bases and 5 bases, in that order; junction bases with no gene match: 5. The germline V gene has CDR1 SGHNT and CDR2 YENEEA. Here the CDR3 DNA reads TGTGCCAGCAGCCAAGGACTAGCGGGAGCGGAGACCCAGTACTTC. Encoded protein: CASSQGLAGAETQYF.